What follows are 24 T cell receptor beta chains derived from one specimen sequenced in a study of cytomegalovirus exposure and HLA in healthy donors. The PCR had 60 Vbeta and 13 Jbeta primers. The protocol was immunoSEQ multiplex PCR, while the TCRdb copy is restricted to in-frame clones and leaves out a portion. The sample holds roughly 150,000 clones; roughly 82% are singletons and the top ten take 6.6%. Sequenced sample: PBMCs. Receptors were obtained from a woman aged 50 to 60 in good health and CMV-seropositive.

The chain links TRBV7-9 to TRBJ1-1; D is ambiguous. The V and J ends lost 2 bases and 7 bases respectively, with 11 bases between them. CDR1 is SEHNR, CDR2 FQNEAQ, per germline (reference sequence). The CDR3 runs to 13 residues. CDR3 amino acids: CASSLTTGSEAFF. As DNA, the CDR3 is TGTGCCAGCAGCTTAACGACCGGGAGTGAAGCTTTCTTT.

The sample holds a few counts of this clone. The chain combines TRBV6-1 with TRBJ2-7, with D uncertain. CDR3 length: 13 amino acids. V was clipped by 2 bases and J by 3 bases, with 8 bases between them. Per germline, CDR1 MNHNS and CDR2 SASEGT. CDR3 sequence: CASSEWANYEQYF. CDR3 coding DNA: TGTGCCAGCAGTGAATGGGCCAACTACGAGCAGTACTTC.

The J gene is TRBJ2-1, the V gene TRBV9; D is perhaps TRBD2 (5 bases). CDR3 size: 12 residues. Germline values: CDR1 SGDLS, CDR2 YYNGEE. Trimming pared 3 bases from V and 7 bases from J, leaving 8 bases between. CDR3 DNA: TGTGCCAGCAGCGGGGGAGAGAATGAGCAGTTCTTC. This gives the protein CASSGGENEQFF. Based on the CDR3 plus reference TRBV9 and TRBJ2-1, the full variable domain is DSGVTQTPKHLITATGQRVTLRCSPRSGDLSVYWYQQSLDQGLQFLIQYYNGEERAKGNILERFSAQQFPDLHSELNLSSLELGDSALYFCASSGGENEQFFGPGTRLTVL.

This chain uses TRBV6-5 with TRBJ1-1; 9 nucleotides line up with TRBD1. CDR3 length equals 15 residues. V shed 2 bases, J shed 10 bases, and the junction held 11 bases outside the gene matches. The germline CDR1 and CDR2 sequences are MNHEY and SVGAGI. The DNA of the CDR3 is TGTGCCAGCAGTTACAGCGACAGGGGGGGGATCGGAGCTTTCTTT. Protein: CASSYSDRGGIGAFF.

In its sample, this clone was seen a few times. The V and J genes are TRBV9 and TRBJ1-5, with TRBD1 as a possible D gene (5 bases). The germline gives CDR1 SGDLS, CDR2 YYNGEE. CDR3 length: 14 residues. The V and J ends lost 0 bases and 7 bases respectively, with 11 bases between them. This CDR3 reads CASSVAGGSQPQHF. DNA of the CDR3: TGTGCCAGCAGCGTAGCTGGGGGGAGCCAGCCCCAGCATTTT.

V and J are TRBV7-9 and TRBJ2-3; D is perhaps TRBD2 (7 bases). With 1 base removed from V and 4 bases from J, the gap between germline ends came to 9 bases. Germline-derived CDR1 and CDR2 are SEHNR and FQNEAQ (reference sequence). The CDR3 is made up of 14 amino acids. The CDR3 loop is CASSLGGGSDTQYF. CDR3 sequence (DNA): TGTGCCAGCAGCTTAGGGGGGGGCTCAGATACGCAGTATTTT.

With respect to this clone: The same CDR3 is also encoded by other DNA sequences in this sample. The rearrangement links TRBV6-1 to TRBJ2-3; 8 bases fit TRBD1. Germline CDR1 and CDR2: MNHNS and SASEGT. The trim removed 1 base at V and 2 bases at J, leaving 5 bases unmatched. The CDR3 spans 16 residues. CDR3 residues: CASSEVNRGYTDTQYF. The CDR3 DNA follows: TGTGCCAGCAGTGAAGTCAACAGGGGGTACACAGATACGCAGTATTTT.

This CDR3 reads CASSFSSGDTGELFF. The CDR3 DNA sequence: TGCGCCAGCAGCTTCTCTAGCGGGGATACCGGGGAGCTGTTTTTT. The rearrangement uses TRBV5-1 and TRBJ2-2; 9 bases line up with TRBD2. CDR3 size: 15 residues. V lost 2 bases to trimming and J lost 5 bases; unmatched junction nucleotides: 4. CDR1 is SGHRS and CDR2 is YFSETQ in the germline V gene.

The chain uses TRBV5-1 and TRBJ2-2, with a possible D match to TRBD1 (6 bases). Trimming removed 3 bases from V and 4 bases from J, with 10 bases in between. CDR1 SGHRS and CDR2 YFSETQ come from the germline V gene. The CDR3 contains 14 residues. CDR3 nucleotide sequence: TGCGCCAGCAGCTCCCAAGGGGGCACCGGGGAGCTGTTTTTT. Residues: CASSSQGGTGELFF.

This rearrangement joins TRBV5-1 to TRBJ2-2; 11 bases fit TRBD2. This CDR3 is 17 amino acids long. Germline V gene data show CDR1 as SGHRS and CDR2 as YFSETQ. Trimming at V came to 0 bases and at J to 5 bases, leaving 6 bases not matched to a gene. The CDR3 nucleotides are TGCGCCAGCAGCTTGGAGTTGACTAGCGGGGTAACCGGGGAGCTGTTTTTT. Residues: CASSLELTSGVTGELFF.

The genes are TRBV15 and TRBJ1-2, with 9 bases identical to TRBD1. The germline CDR1 and CDR2 sequences are LNHNV and YYDKDF (reference sequence). Germline trimming cut 4 bases from V and 2 bases from J; bases unmatched to any gene: 2. The CDR3 runs 14 residues. The CDR3 region has the DNA TGTGCCACCAGCATCGACAGGGGGAACTATGGCTACACCTTC. Its translation is CATSIDRGNYGYTF.

V usage is TRBV4-1 and J usage is TRBJ1-4, with D possibly TRBD1 on 5 matching bases. The V and J ends lost 4 bases and 3 bases respectively, with 15 bases between them. Germline lookup yields CDR1 MGHRA and CDR2 YSYEKL. CDR3 length: 16 amino acids. The CDR3 region has the DNA TGCGCCAGCAGCCGCCCAGCGGGGCGCGCTAATGAAAAACTGTTTTTT. Its protein is CASSRPAGRANEKLFF.

The V gene is TRBV29-1, the J gene TRBJ2-2; the match to TRBD2 covers 7 bases. The junction had 2 bases not matched to a gene; V was cut back by 0 bases and J by 1 base. The CDR3 contains 15 residues. Germline CDR1 reads SQVTM; CDR2 reads ANQGSEA. This CDR3 reads CSVEEAGMNTGELFF. The CDR3 bases are TGCAGCGTTGAAGAAGCGGGGATGAACACCGGGGAGCTGTTTTTT.

CDR3 protein: CASSLGLAGVQETQYF. The CDR3 nucleotides read TGCGCCAGCAGCTTAGGACTAGCGGGGGTCCAAGAGACCCAGTACTTC. This chain uses TRBV5-1 with TRBJ2-5, with 13 bases identical to TRBD2. From germline, CDR1 is SGHRS and CDR2 YFSETQ. The V segment lost 2 bases and the J segment 1 base; nucleotides outside the gene matches: 2. This CDR3 is 16 amino acids long.

The V gene is TRBV30, the J gene TRBJ2-7, with D maybe TRBD2 (6 bases). V lost 0 bases to trimming and J lost 6 bases, with 15 bases between them. CDR3 length equals 14 residues. From germline, CDR1 is GTSNPN and CDR2 SVGIG (reference sequence). The CDR3 DNA is TGTGCCTGGAGTGTTGGTACAGGAGGGCTCGAGCAGTACTTC. Protein: CAWSVGTGGLEQYF.

This sequence joins TRBV5-4 and TRBJ2-7; 9 bases match TRBD1. Germline V gene lookup returns CDR1 SGHNT and CDR2 YYREEE (reference sequence). V trimming: 0 bases; J trimming: 7 bases; junction bases outside the gene matches: 8. The CDR3 is made up of 15 amino acids. The CDR3 spells CASSLAGQGMVEQYF. The CDR3 bases are TGTGCCAGCAGCTTGGCGGGACAGGGCATGGTAGAGCAGTACTTC.

The V and J genes are TRBV27 and TRBJ1-1; 8 bases are shared with TRBD1. With 6 bases clipped from V and 1 base from J, the junction kept 4 bases outside the gene matches. This CDR3 is built from 14 residues. In germline, CDR1 is MNHEY, CDR2 SMNVEV (reference sequence). CDR3 region: CASSPGQGNTEAFF. CDR3 sequence (DNA): TGTGCCAGCAGCCCCGGACAGGGGAACACTGAAGCTTTCTTT.

The chain recombines TRBV25-1 with TRBJ1-1; perhaps TRBD1 as D (5 bases). V lost 2 bases and J lost 3, with 10 bases in between. Germline CDR1 is MGHDK and CDR2 is SYGVNS. The CDR3 consists of 14 residues. The CDR3 nucleotides read TGTGCCAGCAGTGAAATGGGCAGGGACACTGAAGCTTTCTTT. It translates to CASSEMGRDTEAFF.

V gene TRBV4-3 combines with J gene TRBJ1-1, with D perhaps matching TRBD1 (5 bases). CDR1 LGHNA and CDR2 YSLEER come from the germline V gene. V dropped 3 bases and J dropped 1 base, with 9 bases sitting between them. CDR3 length: 14 residues. The CDR3 bases are TGCGCCAGCAGCCATGCCCAGGGGAACACTGAAGCTTTCTTT. The encoded protein is CASSHAQGNTEAFF.

DNA for the CDR3: TGTGCCAGTACCCCGGGCAGGGGCTTGGTTAGACAGCCCCAGCATTTT. It is translated as CASTPGRGLVRQPQHF. V gene TRBV19 combines with J gene TRBJ1-5, with a weak D call TRBD1 (6 bases). Germline V gene data show CDR1 as LNHDA and CDR2 as SQIVND (reference sequence). CDR3 length: 16 residues. Deletions cut 7 bases from V and 7 bases from J, with 23 bases between.

The V and J genes are TRBV5-3 and TRBJ2-3; D is ambiguous. TRBV5-3 is an ORF, with its function uncertain. The CDR3 has 15 amino acids. Trimming removed 1 base from V and 1 base from J, with 10 bases in between. As DNA, the CDR3 is TGTGCCAGAAGCTTGAGGTCAGACTGCACAGATACGCAGTATTTT. Translation: CARSLRSDCTDTQYF.

The chain recombines TRBV12-5 with TRBJ2-7, with 8 nucleotides matching TRBD2. The CDR3 loop spans 12 amino acids. Germline V CDR1 and CDR2: LGHNT, FRNRAP. V lost 5 bases to trimming and J lost 8 bases; unmatched junction nucleotides: 5. The CDR3: CASGLERGKQYF. The CDR3, as DNA: TGTGCTAGTGGTCTGGAGCGGGGGAAGCAGTACTTC.

This sequence joins TRBV21-1 and TRBJ2-7; TRBD2 is the table's D call, not checked against the DNA. TRBV21-1 represents a pseudogene. The CDR3 totals 11 residues. The CDR3 nucleotides are TGTGCCAGCGCAGGGGAGGGCGAGCAGTACTTC. Its protein product is CASAGEGEQYF.

A single count supports this clone. The V call is TRBV4-3, the J call TRBJ2-3; D ambiguous. This CDR3 is built from 14 residues. The V gene's germline CDR1 is LGHNA and CDR2 YSLEER. Trimming left V 1 base short and J 1 base short, with 6 bases between. The CDR3 spells CASSQGRGTDTQYF. The CDR3 region has the DNA TGCGCCAGCAGCCAAGGTAGAGGCACAGATACGCAGTATTTT.